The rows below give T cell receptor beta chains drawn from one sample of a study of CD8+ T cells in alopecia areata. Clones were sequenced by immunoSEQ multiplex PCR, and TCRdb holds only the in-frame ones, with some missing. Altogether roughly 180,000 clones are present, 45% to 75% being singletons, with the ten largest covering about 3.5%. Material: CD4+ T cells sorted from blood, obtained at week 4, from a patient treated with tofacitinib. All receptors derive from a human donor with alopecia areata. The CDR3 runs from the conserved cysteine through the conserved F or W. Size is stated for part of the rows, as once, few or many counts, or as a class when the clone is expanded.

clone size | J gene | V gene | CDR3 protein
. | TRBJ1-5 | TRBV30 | CAWSVKVVRRNQPQHF
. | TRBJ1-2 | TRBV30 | CAWSVETGNGYTF
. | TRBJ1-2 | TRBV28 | CASSSSSPFDRGYTF
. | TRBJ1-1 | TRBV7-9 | CASSSGTGSGLRAFF
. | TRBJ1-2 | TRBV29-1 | CSAIVRVRRYGYTF
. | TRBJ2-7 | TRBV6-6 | CASSYLGRSSSYEQYF
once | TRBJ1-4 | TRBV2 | CASSLRDLATNEKLFF
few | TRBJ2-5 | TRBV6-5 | CASSYSIQYQETQYF
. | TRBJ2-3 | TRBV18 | CASSPHLGESNTQYF
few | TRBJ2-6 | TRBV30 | CAWSGIHVSGANVLTF
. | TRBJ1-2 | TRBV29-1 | CSVGDRDYGYTF
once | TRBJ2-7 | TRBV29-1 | CSVAASYEQYF
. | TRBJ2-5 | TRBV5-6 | CASSFLGQGIEETQYF
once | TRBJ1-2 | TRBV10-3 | CAISDLNYGYTF
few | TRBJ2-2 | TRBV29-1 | CSVESGRGELFF
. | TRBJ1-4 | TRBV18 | CASSPKSGEKLFF
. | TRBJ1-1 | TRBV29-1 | CSVRDMNTEAFF
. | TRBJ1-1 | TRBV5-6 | CASSLVSGGAAEAFF
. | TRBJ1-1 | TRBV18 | CASSPVRHLNTEAFF
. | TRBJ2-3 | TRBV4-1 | CASSQDQYTQYF
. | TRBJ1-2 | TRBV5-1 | CASSDQGSRYGYTF
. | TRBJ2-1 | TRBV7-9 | CASSLGAGGIPNEQFF
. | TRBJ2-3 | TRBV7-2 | CASSLARGHAADTQYF
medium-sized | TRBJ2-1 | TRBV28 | CASSRTGNPYNEQFF
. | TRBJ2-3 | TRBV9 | CASSVAGGRTDTQYF
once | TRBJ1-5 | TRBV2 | CASSDVGGQPQHF